This entry lists 23 T cell receptor beta chains sequenced from one sample in a study of T cell responses to AZD1222 COVID-19 vaccine. The table came from immunoSEQ multiplex PCR; TCRdb's copy has only in-frame clones and leaves some out. The sample has fewer than 200,000 clones, approximately 92% seen once; the top ten hold over 9.5%. The sample consisted of peripheral blood, taken on day 0 of AZD1222 vaccination. Receptor source: an adult in good health.

This clone appeared once. The chain links TRBV2 to TRBJ1-2; unclear D gene. CDR1 and CDR2 (germline): SNHLY, FYNNEI. The CDR3 is made up of 14 amino acids. V shed 0 bases and J shed 7 bases, with 12 bases lying between them. CDR3 nucleotides: TGTGCCAGCAGTGAAGCGAACAGAGAGGCTGGCTACACCTTC. Protein: CASSEANREAGYTF.

This rearrangement joins TRBV28 to TRBJ2-7; D unclear. V was clipped by 6 bases and J by 0 bases, with 15 bases between them. Germline assignment: CDR1 MDHEN and CDR2 SYDVKM. This CDR3 has 15 residues. In DNA, the CDR3 is TGTGCCAGCAGCCCAAATGGAGTAAGCTCCTACGAGCAGTACGTC. This sequence encodes CASSPNGVSSYEQYV.

This chain connects TRBV18 to TRBJ1-6; 8 positions match TRBD1. Per germline, CDR1 KGHSH and CDR2 LQKENI. J lost 5 bases, V lost 5 bases, and 5 bases had no gene match. The length of the CDR3 is 15 residues. The CDR3 is CASSADRGHNSPLHF. The CDR3 bases are TGTGCCAGCTCAGCAGACAGGGGACATAATTCACCCCTCCACTTT.

The rearrangement links TRBV2 to TRBJ1-2; 9 bases align to TRBD1. Germline CDR1 reads SNHLY; CDR2 reads FYNNEI. The ends lost 4 bases at V and 6 bases at J; junction bases unmatched: 3. CDR3 length: 13 residues. The CDR3 here is CASSGDRAHGYTF. The CDR3 nucleotides read TGTGCCAGCAGTGGGGACAGGGCTCATGGCTACACCTTC.

The V gene is TRBV7-9, the J gene TRBJ2-7; 13 bases map to TRBD2. CDR1 is SEHNR and CDR2 is FQNEAQ in the germline V gene (reference sequence). Trimming removed 5 bases from V and 5 bases from J; junction bases left unmatched: 15. CDR3 length: 18 residues. The DNA of the CDR3 is TGTGCCAGCAGCCTAGGGACAGGAGGACTAGCGGGAGTGAACGAGCAGTACTTC. This gives the protein CASSLGTGGLAGVNEQYF.

The chain is built from TRBV3-1 (or the pseudogene TRBV3-2) and TRBJ2-3; TRBD1 is a possible D gene (6 bases). Trimming pared 2 bases from V and 7 bases from J, leaving 13 bases between. There are 14 residues in the CDR3. Germline CDR1 is LGHDT and CDR2 is YNNKEL (reference sequence). As DNA, the CDR3 is TGTGCCAGCAGCCAACTTTCAGGGGAGAATACGCAGTATTTT. Protein product: CASSQLSGENTQYF.

J is TRBJ1-5 and V is TRBV2; D is unclear. This CDR3 contains 14 residues. V was shortened by 10 bases and J by 4 bases, with 17 bases between the two germline ends. CDR1 SNHLY and CDR2 FYNNEI come from the germline V gene. CDR3 in DNA: TGTGCCACCTCCCGTGGCATGGGAAATCAGCCCCAGCATTTT. This sequence encodes CATSRGMGNQPQHF.

This clone showed up just once. V and J are TRBV10-3 and TRBJ2-7; D ambiguous. CDR1 and CDR2 (germline): ENHRY, SYGVKD. The V and J ends lost 2 bases and 3 bases respectively, with 5 bases between them. The CDR3 extends over 12 amino acids. CDR3 nucleotides: TGTGCCATCAGTGAGGGCAGCTACGAGCAGTACGTC. Amino acid sequence: CAISEGSYEQYV.

J is TRBJ1-1 and V is TRBV4-1, with 7 bases that match TRBD1. CDR1 MGHRA and CDR2 YSYEKL come from the germline V gene. The CDR3 has 15 amino acids. With V trimmed by 0 bases and J by 8 bases, 9 bases remained unmatched. CDR3 sequence reads: CASSQDPTGIAEAFF. CDR3 sequence (DNA): TGCGCCAGCAGCCAAGACCCGACAGGGATAGCGGAAGCTTTCTTT.

The V and J genes are TRBV9 and TRBJ2-1; D not resolved. CDR1 SGDLS and CDR2 YYNGEE come from the germline V gene. V lost 0 bases, J lost 9 bases, and 13 bases lay in between. This CDR3 is built from 14 residues. CDR3 amino acids: CASSVGGFKREQFF. Here the CDR3 DNA reads TGTGCCAGCAGCGTAGGCGGCTTCAAGCGTGAGCAGTTCTTC.

The genes are TRBV12-3 or TRBV12-4 and TRBJ1-2, with D possibly being TRBD1 (6 bases). This CDR3 is built from 13 residues. The V end lost 3 bases, the J end lost 1 base, and 6 bases lay between the germline ends. CDR3 sequence reads: CASSLGHNYGYTF. For the CDR3, the DNA is TGTGCCAGCAGTTTGGGACATAACTATGGCTACACCTTC.

This clone has a single count. This chain joins TRBV11-2 and TRBJ1-2, with D possibly being TRBD1 (5 bases). Per the germline V gene, CDR1 is SGHAT and CDR2 is FQNNGV. V was cut by 3 bases and J by 2 bases, with 10 bases left in between. The CDR3 runs to 14 residues. In DNA, the CDR3 is TGTGCCAGCAGCTTTACAGGCGCAAACTATGGCTACACCTTC. It yields the protein CASSFTGANYGYTF.

The chain recombines TRBV6-5 with TRBJ1-1; 9 positions match TRBD1. The germline gives CDR1 MNHEY, CDR2 SVGAGI. The junction had 4 bases not matched to a gene; V was cut back by 5 bases and J by 3 bases. The CDR3 spans 14 residues. The CDR3 sequence: CASSPGQGYTEAFF. CDR3 sequence (DNA): TGTGCCAGCAGTCCGGGACAGGGTTACACTGAAGCTTTCTTT.

The CDR3 DNA sequence: TGTGCCAGCAGCTTCTTGTCAGACGAGCAGTACTTC. Amino acids: CASSFLSDEQYF. J is TRBJ2-7 and V is TRBV5-6, with D uncertain. The V gene lost 2 bases and the J gene lost 5 bases, with 8 bases spanning the gap. Germline V gene lookup returns CDR1 SGHDT and CDR2 YYEEEE. This CDR3 is built from 12 residues.

CDR3 DNA: TGTGCCAGCACCCTCTACGGGGGGGGCACTGAAGCTTTCTTT. This sequence encodes CASTLYGGGTEAFF. The gene calls are TRBV28 and TRBJ1-1; possibly TRBD1 for D (5 bases). Trimming left V 7 bases short and J 4 bases short, with 16 bases between. The V gene's germline CDR1 is MDHEN and CDR2 SYDVKM. The CDR3 totals 14 residues.

This rearrangement joins TRBV5-4 to TRBJ2-7; no clear D. In germline, CDR1 is SGHNT, CDR2 YYREEE (reference sequence). Trimming removed 9 bases from V and 7 bases from J, with 11 bases in between. The CDR3 runs to 10 residues. CDR3 sequence reads: CATIICEQYV. The CDR3 coding sequence is TGTGCCACTATTATCTGTGAGCAGTACGTC.

The chain joins TRBV7-9 to TRBJ2-3; possible D gene TRBD1, 5 bases. V lost 1 base to trimming and J lost 1 base, with 9 bases between them. Germline V lookup: CDR1 SEHNR, CDR2 FQNEAQ (reference sequence). The CDR3 has 15 residues. For the CDR3, the DNA is TGTGCCAGCAGCTTAGGGGTGGGGCGCACAGATACGCAGTATTTT. The encoded protein is CASSLGVGRTDTQYF.

This clone has only a few counts. This chain uses TRBV6-2 or TRBV6-3 with TRBJ2-3; the D is unclear. Trimming stripped 2 bases from V and 2 bases from J, with 8 bases between. Germline CDR1 is MNHEY and CDR2 is SVGEGT. This CDR3 contains 14 residues. The CDR3 sequence: CASSYEADTDTQYF. The CDR3 DNA reads as TGTGCCAGCAGTTACGAGGCAGACACAGATACGCAGTATTTT.

This clone is a singleton in its sample. This chain connects TRBV4-1 to TRBJ1-3; possible D gene TRBD1, 6 bases. This CDR3 has 17 amino acids. Trimming took 0 bases from V and 1 from J, leaving 13 bases between them. From germline, CDR1 is MGHRA and CDR2 YSYEKL. CDR3: CASSQDVPGASGNTIYF. The CDR3, as DNA: TGCGCCAGCAGCCAAGATGTTCCAGGGGCATCTGGAAACACCATATATTTT.

This rearrangement joins TRBV29-1 to TRBJ2-1; a possible D gene is TRBD2 (6 bases). This CDR3 has 13 amino acids. Looked up from germline, CDR1 is SQVTM and CDR2 is ANQGSEA. Trimming took off 2 bases at V and 5 bases at J, with 10 bases between the two ends. In DNA form, the CDR3 reads TGCAGCGTTGAACCCGGGGGAGACAATGAGCAGTTCTTC. Translation: CSVEPGGDNEQFF.

The chain employs TRBV28 and TRBJ1-2; the match to TRBD1 covers 7 bases. V shed 3 bases, J shed 6 bases, and the junction held 19 bases outside the gene matches. Per germline, CDR1 MDHEN and CDR2 SYDVKM. This CDR3 contains 18 residues. The CDR3 nucleotides read TGTGCCAGCAGTTTTCTTACCCCTCGACAGGGAGGGCTGGATGGCTACACCTTC. It yields the protein CASSFLTPRQGGLDGYTF.

The chain uses TRBV4-3 and TRBJ2-5; possible D gene TRBD2, 5 bases. The germline V and J ends were trimmed by 1 base and 5 bases, with 14 bases remaining between them. The CDR3 is 15 amino acids. Germline V lookup: CDR1 LGHNA, CDR2 YSLEER. CDR3 in amino acids: CASSQASPGGETQYF. Written as DNA, the CDR3 is TGCGCCAGCAGCCAAGCGAGCCCAGGCGGGGAGACCCAGTACTTC.

The chain recombines TRBV10-3 with TRBJ1-3; D unresolved. From germline, CDR1 is ENHRY and CDR2 SYGVKD. The V end was cut by 3 bases, the J end by 0 bases, with 9 bases between. The CDR3 consists of 15 residues. In DNA, the CDR3 is TGTGCCATCAGTGAAAACACACTCTCTGGAAACACCATATATTTT. It translates to CAISENTLSGNTIYF.